This is a list of T cell receptor beta chains from one sample in a study of CD8+ T cells in alopecia areata. The assay was immunoSEQ multiplex PCR, and TCRdb's table has in-frame clones only and misses some. Counted here are around 160,000 clones, less than 70% occurring once; the ten biggest clones make up 13% to 15%. The sequences come from CD4+ T cells sorted from blood, collected at week 24, from a patient treated with tofacitinib. The receptor source for this set is a human donor with alopecia areata. The CDR3 runs from the conserved cysteine through the conserved F or W.

J gene,V gene,CDR3 protein
TRBJ1-1,TRBV5-1,CASASGEVNTEAFF
TRBJ1-5,TRBV6-1,CAIKGSGGDQPQHF
TRBJ1-1,TRBV7-9,CASSLEGTGRTEAFF
TRBJ2-7,TRBV7-2,CASSLQGLAYEQYF
TRBJ2-2,TRBV5-6,CASSVDRGRTGELFF
TRBJ2-5,TRBV30,CAWDRGGYQETQYF
TRBJ1-5,TRBV30,CAWGGTGQPQHF
TRBJ2-7,TRBV2,CASMNSGGPFGEQYF
TRBJ2-3,TRBV6-6,CASSPGGPEDTQYF
TRBJ1-5,TRBV19,CASSIFNQPQHF
TRBJ1-1,TRBV19,CASSLLGGQAFF
TRBJ2-2,TRBV28,CASSDQGLPAGELFF
TRBJ2-3,TRBV11-3,CASSLVVTEPTDTQYF
TRBJ2-5,TRBV15,CATSRWTSGEGETQYF
TRBJ1-5,TRBV2,CASTDREKGSNQPQHF
TRBJ1-1,TRBV4-1,CASSQEGGQTNAEAFF
TRBJ2-1,TRBV5-1,CASSPDSRPYNEQFF
TRBJ2-5,TRBV15,CATSSHLQQTSTQYF
TRBJ1-2,TRBV29-1,CSARALLYGYTF
TRBJ2-3,TRBV29-1,CSSRSAGGATDTQYF
TRBJ2-7,TRBV27,CASSSTPDPDHEQYF
TRBJ2-5,TRBV15,CATSDDRVGETQYF
TRBJ2-3,TRBV27,CASSRRGGYADTQYF
TRBJ2-1,TRBV7-9,CASSSDRVFFF
TRBJ1-6,TRBV25-1,CASRAQGGSYNSPLHF
TRBJ1-1,TRBV20-1,CSARDGNEAFF
TRBJ2-3,TRBV7-9,CASSLAWASDTQYF
TRBJ1-5,TRBV15,CATSRTGGLSQPQHF
TRBJ2-7,TRBV7-9,CASSLDSYSYEQYF
TRBJ1-5,TRBV7-2,CASSLQSDQPQHF
TRBJ1-2,TRBV30,CAWTRTYGYTF
TRBJ1-4,TRBV29-1,CSVGTGTNPNEKLFF
TRBJ2-3,TRBV29-1,CSVEGGSRDTQYF